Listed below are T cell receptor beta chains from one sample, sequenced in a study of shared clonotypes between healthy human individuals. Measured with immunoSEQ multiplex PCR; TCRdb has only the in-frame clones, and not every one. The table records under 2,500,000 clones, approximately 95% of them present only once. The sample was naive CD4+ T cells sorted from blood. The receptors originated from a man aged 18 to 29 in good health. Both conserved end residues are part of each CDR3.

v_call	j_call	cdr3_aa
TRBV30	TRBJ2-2	CAWSGGLASGELFF
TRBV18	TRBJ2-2	CASSPLVSTGELFF
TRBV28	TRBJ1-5	CASRSGTAGQPQHF
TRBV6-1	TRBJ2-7	CASSEEPAGYYEQYF
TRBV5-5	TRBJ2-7	CASSLGQSSYEQYF
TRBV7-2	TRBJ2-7	CASSLVAEQYF
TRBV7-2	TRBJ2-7	CASSLVVGPVEQYF
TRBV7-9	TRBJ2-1	CASSLWLDLGNEQFF
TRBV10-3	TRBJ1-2	CAISESGGGGGYTF
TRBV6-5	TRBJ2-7	CASRPQGTYEQYF
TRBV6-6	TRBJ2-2	CASRQGLNTGELFF
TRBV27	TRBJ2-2	CASSLVRLSNTGELFF
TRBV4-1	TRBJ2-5	CASSQATTETQYF
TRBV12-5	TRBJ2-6	CASGPQSSGANVLTF
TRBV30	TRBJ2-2	CAWSLTATGELFF
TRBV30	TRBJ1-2	CAWSGRDYGYTF
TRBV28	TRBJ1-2	CASSLQEYYGYTF
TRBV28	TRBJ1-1	CASSLDRGLLAFF
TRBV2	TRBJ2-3	CASSGAVDTQYF
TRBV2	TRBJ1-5	CASSDQAGNQPQHF
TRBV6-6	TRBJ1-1	CASSMTGDTSNTEAFF
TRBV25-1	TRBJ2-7	CASSGEGPITYEQYF
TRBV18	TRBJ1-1	CASSPPESMNTEAFF
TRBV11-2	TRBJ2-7	CASRDTGAREQYF
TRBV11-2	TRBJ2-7	CASSSRTGEQYF
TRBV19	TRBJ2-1	CASSQLGLAGTSYNEQFF
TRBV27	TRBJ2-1	CASSLNYNEQFF
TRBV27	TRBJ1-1	CASQPGRGNTEAFF
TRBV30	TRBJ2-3	CAWAHSADTQYF
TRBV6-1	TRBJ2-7	CATSQDVDLEQYF
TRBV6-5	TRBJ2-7	CASSRSPNSYEQYF
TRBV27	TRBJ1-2	CASSLSRNYYGYTF
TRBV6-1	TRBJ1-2	CASSEARVEQGTTYGYTF